What follows are 28 T cell receptor beta chains derived from one specimen sequenced in a study of T cells after yellow fever vaccination. Each CDR3 protein gets one entry after TCRdb re-called the 5' RACE reads with MiXCR. The sample yields roughly 300,000 distinct CDR3 sequences, around 7.3% seen once. Material: PBMCs, obtained about 41 days after the first yellow fever vaccination. The receptors shown here come from a man younger than 30 who received the YFV17D yellow fever vaccine.

The chain couples TRBV18 to TRBJ2-2, with D perhaps TRBD2 (6 bases). Between the trimmed V and J ends, which lost 0 bases and 5 bases, there was a span of 16 bases. CDR1 is KGHSH, CDR2 LQKENI, per germline. The CDR3 runs to 17 residues. The CDR3 nucleotides read TGTGCCAGCTCACCACCCGGGACTCATCCACAGACCGGGGAGCTGTTTTTT. This sequence encodes CASSPPGTHPQTGELFF.

A few counts support this clonotype. CDR3 coding DNA: TGTGCCAGCAGTTACTCAGGGAAAGGAGCCAAAAACATTCAGTACTTC. Amino acid sequence: CASSYSGKGAKNIQYF. The gene calls are TRBV6-2 or TRBV6-3 and TRBJ2-4; D ambiguous. Germline assignment: CDR1 MNHEY and CDR2 SVGEGT. This CDR3 spans 16 amino acids. The V gene lost 0 bases and the J gene lost 0 bases, with 9 bases spanning the gap.

Ten or more counts support this clonotype. The V and J genes are TRBV28 and TRBJ2-5; TRBD2 matches at 13 bases. Trimming at V came to 6 bases and at J to 8 bases, leaving 12 bases not matched to a gene. The CDR3 covers 16 residues. Per germline, CDR1 MDHEN and CDR2 SYDVKM. The CDR3 DNA follows: TGTGCCAGCAGGCCGGGACTAGCGGGGCTTTTGCGAACCCAGTACTTC. This sequence encodes CASRPGLAGLLRTQYF. The full variable domain, in which reference TRBV28 and TRBJ2-5 provide the parts outside the CDR3, is DVKVTQSSRYLVKRTGEKVFLECVQDMDHENMFWYRQDPGLGLRLIYFSYDVKMKEKGDIPEGYSVSREKKERFSLILESASTNQTSMYLCASRPGLAGLLRTQYFGPGTRLLVL.

This clonotype showed up just a few times. The rearrangement links TRBV7-8 to TRBJ2-7, with TRBD1 matching 7 bases. V shed 4 bases, J shed 0 bases, and the junction held 6 bases outside the gene matches. There are 15 residues in the CDR3. Germline loops: CDR1 SGHVS, CDR2 FQNEAQ. This chain's CDR3 is CASSSGRGTSYEQYV. DNA for the CDR3: TGTGCCAGCAGCTCAGGCAGGGGGACCTCCTACGAGCAGTACGTC.

The CDR3 DNA sequence: TGTGCCAGCAGCGTAGTGACTCAAGCCGATGGCTACACCTTC. It specifies CASSVVTQADGYTF. The chain employs TRBV9 and TRBJ1-2, with D uncertain. The CDR3 length is 14 residues. V dropped 0 bases and J dropped 6 bases, with 12 bases sitting between them. Per the germline V gene, CDR1 is SGDLS and CDR2 is YYNGEE. Complete variable domain (other parts from reference TRBV9 and TRBJ1-2): DSGVTQTPKHLITATGQRVTLRCSPRSGDLSVYWYQQSLDQGLQFLIQYYNGEERAKGNILERFSAQQFPDLHSELNLSSLELGDSALYFCASSVVTQADGYTFGSGTRLTVV.

This sequence joins TRBV7-2 and TRBJ2-2; 8 bases map to TRBD1. The CDR3 totals 16 residues. The V segment lost 2 bases and the J segment 6 bases; nucleotides outside the gene matches: 8. Looked up from germline, CDR1 is SGHTA and CDR2 is FQGNSA. The CDR3 coding sequence is TGTGCCAGCAGCTTATTACGGGACAGGTCCGCCGGGGAGCTGTTTTTT. As protein: CASSLLRDRSAGELFF.

The rearrangement joins TRBV5-1 to TRBJ1-6; TRBD1 matches 7 bases. Unmatched junction bases numbered 11, after V lost 1 base and J lost 10 bases. The CDR3 extends over 16 amino acids. Germline V gene lookup returns CDR1 SGHRS and CDR2 YFSETQ. The CDR3 coding sequence is TGCGCCAGCAGCTTGAAGGGAGACAGGGAGAAATCACCCCTCCACTTT. The encoded protein is CASSLKGDREKSPLHF.

This clonotype has a handful of counts. The chain links TRBV23-1 to TRBJ2-7; tentatively, D is TRBD1 (7 bases). TRBV23-1 falls under the ORF class, with uncertain function. The CDR3 is 15 residues long. V dropped 7 bases and J dropped 2 bases, with 18 bases sitting between them. Here the CDR3 DNA reads TGCGCCAGCATGCCCGCGGAGGGGGCTCCCTACGAGCAGTACGTC. It is translated as CASMPAEGAPYEQYV.

V and J are TRBV19 and TRBJ2-5; tentatively, D is TRBD1 or TRBD2 (5 bases each). V was clipped by 4 bases and J by 5 bases, with 17 bases between them. Germline assignment: CDR1 LNHDA and CDR2 SQIVND (reference sequence). This CDR3 region has 15 residues. In DNA form, the CDR3 reads TGTGCCAGTAGTACCCGGACCGGGTGGGGGGAGACCCAGTACTTC. This encodes CASSTRTGWGETQYF.

The V gene is TRBV6-2 or TRBV6-3, the J gene TRBJ2-4, with 7 bases lining up with TRBD2. With 5 bases clipped from V and 7 bases from J, the junction kept 2 bases outside the gene matches. The CDR3 contains 12 residues. Germline V gives CDR1 MNHEY, CDR2 SVGEGT. In DNA, the CDR3 is TGTGCCAGCAGTCGGGGGGAGAACATTCAGTACTTC. It codes for CASSRGENIQYF.

V and J are TRBV4-3 and TRBJ2-5, with D perhaps matching TRBD1 or TRBD2 (6 bases each). Germline CDR1 reads LGHNA; CDR2 reads YSLEER. CDR3 length: 14 residues. V dropped 0 bases and J dropped 7 bases, with 12 bases sitting between them. CDR3 sequence reads: CASSQEGGHGTQYF. CDR3 nucleotide sequence: TGCGCCAGCAGCCAAGAAGGGGGGCACGGGACCCAGTACTTC.

The V call is TRBV4-2, the J call TRBJ2-1, with no clear D. Per the germline V gene, CDR1 is LGHNA and CDR2 is YNFKEQ. The length of the CDR3 is 18 residues. With 1 base removed from V and 0 bases from J, the gap between germline ends came to 16 bases. Here the CDR3 DNA reads TGTGCCAGCAGCCAAGGTACCGGCTTGCAGAGCTCCTACAATGAGCAGTTCTTC. Protein sequence: CASSQGTGLQSSYNEQFF.

This rearrangement joins TRBV18 to TRBJ2-7, with 8 bases matching TRBD2. The germline gives CDR1 KGHSH, CDR2 LQKENI. The CDR3 extends over 16 amino acids. V shed 1 base and J 4 bases; nucleotides not matched to a gene: 9. CDR3 region: CASSPRSAGGSYEQYF. The CDR3 nucleotides are TGTGCCAGCTCACCACGATCGGCGGGGGGCTCATACGAGCAGTACTTC.

This clonotype was picked up a small number of times. J is TRBJ2-7 and V is TRBV4-2; 8 bases agree with TRBD1. This CDR3 spans 15 amino acids. The V gene's germline CDR1 is LGHNA and CDR2 YNFKEQ. The trim removed 0 bases at V and 3 bases at J, leaving 4 bases unmatched. This CDR3 reads CASSQDRGRIYEQYF. Written as DNA, the CDR3 is TGTGCCAGCAGCCAAGACAGGGGGCGGATCTACGAGCAGTACTTC.

This clonotype was recorded many times. V is TRBV5-1 and J is TRBJ2-2; D ambiguous. V lost 6 bases and J 6 bases, leaving 9 bases between the germline ends. The CDR3 totals 12 residues. Germline assignment: CDR1 SGHRS and CDR2 YFSETQ. The CDR3 is CASTPGSGELFF. DNA for the CDR3: TGCGCCAGCACCCCGGGCTCCGGGGAGCTGTTTTTT. Combining the CDR3 with reference TRBV5-1 and TRBJ2-2 gives the whole variable domain KAGVTQTPRYLIKTRGQQVTLSCSPISGHRSVSWYQQTPGQGLQFLFEYFSETQRNKGNFPGRFSGRQFSNSRSEMNVSTLELGDSALYLCASTPGSGELFFGEGSRLTVL.

The chain combines TRBV7-6 with TRBJ2-7; D is possibly TRBD1 (6 bases). Germline assignment: CDR1 SGHVS and CDR2 FNYEAQ. The V and J ends lost 5 bases and 2 bases respectively, with 16 bases between them. The CDR3 consists of 15 residues. In DNA, the CDR3 is TGTGCCAGCAGCGCGGACAGCACTCCCACCTACGAGCAGTACTTC. This codes for CASSADSTPTYEQYF.

The chain is built from TRBV6-5 and TRBJ2-7; D remains unclear. Looked up from germline, CDR1 is MNHEY and CDR2 is SVGAGI. Trimming took 0 bases from V and 4 from J, leaving 16 bases between them. The CDR3 is made up of 16 amino acids. This chain's CDR3 is CASSYSTRPQPYEQYV. The CDR3 nucleotides read TGTGCCAGCAGTTACTCCACACGACCACAGCCGTACGAGCAGTACGTC.

In its sample, this clonotype was seen many times. J is TRBJ2-1 and V is TRBV20-1; 9 bases match TRBD2. CDR3 size: 15 residues. V was pared by 5 bases and J by 5 bases, with 10 bases of the junction left unmatched. Germline V gene data show CDR1 as DFQATT and CDR2 as SNEGSKA (reference sequence). DNA of the CDR3: TGCAGTGCTGGCGGGGCGGGGGGGACCCACAATGAGCAGTTCTTC. This gives the protein CSAGGAGGTHNEQFF.

This clonotype was seen only a few times. V gene TRBV7-2 combines with J gene TRBJ1-5, with D maybe TRBD1 (6 bases). CDR1 SGHTA and CDR2 FQGNSA come from the germline V gene. This CDR3 contains 15 residues. Trimming left V 3 bases short and J 4 bases short, with 13 bases between. CDR3: CASSFFSGENQPQHF. The CDR3 DNA sequence: TGTGCCAGCAGCTTTTTTTCAGGGGAAAATCAGCCCCAGCATTTT.

This clonotype was observed a few times. V is TRBV5-1 and J is TRBJ1-3; no reliable D call. The CDR3 is 14 amino acids. The ends were cut back, 0 bases at V and 1 base at J, with 5 bases in the middle. Germline CDR1 SGHRS, CDR2 YFSETQ. The CDR3 here is CASSLGVSGNTIYF. Written as DNA, the CDR3 is TGCGCCAGCAGCTTGGGGGTATCTGGAAACACCATATATTTT.

This clonotype was found many times. The chain uses TRBV20-1 and TRBJ1-4, with D unclear. CDR1 and CDR2 from the germline V gene are DFQATT and SNEGSKA (reference sequence). Deletions cut 3 bases from V and 7 bases from J, with 15 bases between. The CDR3 loop spans 14 amino acids. CDR3 sequence reads: CSASSANRAEKLFF. CDR3 bases: TGCAGTGCTAGTTCCGCAAATCGTGCTGAAAAACTGTTTTTT.

The chain combines TRBV7-2 with TRBJ2-3; 13 nucleotides match TRBD2. The CDR3 length is 16 residues. V lost 4 bases to trimming and J lost 9 bases; unmatched junction nucleotides: 10. Germline CDR1 is SGHTA and CDR2 is FQGNSA. In DNA, the CDR3 is TGTGCCAGCAGCTGGAGACTAGCGGGGGGCCGCGGAACGCAGTATTTT. It is translated as CASSWRLAGGRGTQYF.

CDR3 nucleotide sequence: TGCGCCAGCAGCCAAGGTGTGATTGGATTGAGCTCCTATAATTCACCCCTCCACTTT. It translates to CASSQGVIGLSSYNSPLHF. This chain uses TRBV4-3 with TRBJ1-6; D unresolved. Trimming shortened V by 1 base and J by 0 bases, and 16 bases separated the two germline ends. This CDR3 contains 19 residues. CDR1 LGHNA and CDR2 YSLEER come from the germline V gene.

This clonotype was seen repeatedly, ten times or more. This chain joins TRBV29-1 and TRBJ1-4; D possibly corresponds to TRBD1 (5 bases). V gave up 7 bases and J gave up 3 bases, with 12 bases separating them. CDR1 and CDR2 (germline): SQVTM, ANQGSEA. CDR3 length: 13 residues. In DNA form, the CDR3 reads TGCAGCGGCGCGGGGGAAGCTAATGAAAAACTGTTTTTT. Translation: CSGAGEANEKLFF.

This clonotype was recorded many times. The rearrangement joins TRBV15 to TRBJ2-2; 7 nucleotides match TRBD2. In germline, CDR1 is LNHNV, CDR2 YYDKDF (reference sequence). Trimming took 0 bases from V and 1 from J; bases not matched to a gene: 2. CDR3 length: 16 amino acids. This chain's CDR3 is CATSREVAGNTGELFF. The CDR3 DNA follows: TGTGCCACCAGCAGAGAAGTAGCGGGGAACACCGGGGAGCTGTTTTTT.

In this sample, this clonotype turned up a few times. The chain links TRBV7-9 to TRBJ2-7; maybe TRBD2 (7 bases). Trimming took 5 bases from V and 5 from J, leaving 16 bases between them. CDR3 length: 14 residues. Germline lookup yields CDR1 SEHNR and CDR2 FQNEAQ (reference sequence). The CDR3 region is CASSLGRGGHEQYV. CDR3 coding DNA: TGTGCCAGCAGCCTGGGGAGGGGGGGACACGAGCAGTACGTC.

The chain carries TRBV7-2 and TRBJ1-4, with TRBD1 matching 11 bases. Germline loops: CDR1 SGHTA, CDR2 FQGNSA. The ends lost 5 bases at V and 10 bases at J; junction bases unmatched: 15. The CDR3 has 17 residues. In DNA, the CDR3 is TGTGCCAGCAGCCGAGGCCGAGTGAGGACAGGGGGCGGAAAACTGTTTTTT. It is translated as CASSRGRVRTGGGKLFF.

The chain couples TRBV7-2 to TRBJ1-6; no reliable D call. This CDR3 is built from 15 residues. Germline assignment: CDR1 SGHTA and CDR2 FQGNSA. Trimming removed 5 bases from V and 4 bases from J, with 12 bases in between. The CDR3 DNA reads as TGTGCCAGCAGCATACGGGCGGTATATAATTCACCCCTCCACTTT. Protein: CASSIRAVYNSPLHF.